Listed below are T cell receptor beta chains from one sample, sequenced in a study of cytomegalovirus exposure and HLA in healthy donors. TCRdb keeps only in-frame clones here, not all; method: immunoSEQ multiplex PCR. The table includes 100,000 or so clones, over 75% detected once. Sequencing used PBMCs. The source is a man aged 25-40 years in good health and CMV-seronegative. CDR3s include the opening cysteine and the closing phenylalanine or tryptophan. The D gene is left open where the match is weak.

D gene	J gene	V gene	CDR3 protein
TRBD2	TRBJ2-7	TRBV5-1	CASSLAAGGSSYEQYF
TRBD1	TRBJ2-3	TRBV19	CASSIFPTLDRDLTDTQYF
TRBD1	TRBJ1-2	TRBV7-9	CASSFTGVYGYTF
NA	TRBJ1-1	TRBV9	CASSVRPKAEAFF
NA	TRBJ1-5	TRBV30	CAWGRGGPQHF
NA	TRBJ1-1	TRBV2	CASSRAGGWGRGDTEAFF
NA	TRBJ2-7	TRBV7-2	CASSRLRDNYEQYF
TRBD1	TRBJ1-5	TRBV6-4	CASSDSIGGQPQHF
NA	TRBJ1-5	TRBV28	CASIEPGGAGQPQHF
NA	TRBJ1-3	TRBV9	CASSVGGRVGNTIYF
TRBD1	TRBJ2-1	TRBV2	CASSGTDRDRFNEQFF
NA	TRBJ2-3	TRBV6-4	CASSERGTDTQYF
TRBD2	TRBJ2-1	TRBV5-6	CASSPGRLAGYNEQFF
TRBD1	TRBJ2-7	TRBV5-6	CASSPRTGLSYEQYF
TRBD1	TRBJ1-5	TRBV4-3	CASSQDAGGYQPQHF
NA	TRBJ1-1	TRBV5-6	CASSLVGREGTEAFF
NA	TRBJ1-1	TRBV7-3	CASSLVGRRAEAFF
TRBD2	TRBJ2-1	TRBV11-3	CASSGRLAGGEQFF
NA	TRBJ1-2	TRBV6-1	CASSYGQSYGYTF
NA	TRBJ2-7	TRBV7-2	CASSLVDSSYEQYF
NA	TRBJ2-3	TRBV5-1	CASRSTGDTQYF
NA	TRBJ1-1	TRBV6-1	CASSRGQNTEAFF
NA	TRBJ1-5	TRBV19	CASSQPGGRARQPQHF
NA	TRBJ2-2	TRBV7-2	CASSLQPLANTGELFF
TRBD2	TRBJ2-5	TRBV2	CASSAGGVKTQYF
NA	TRBJ1-3	TRBV18	CASSRATTGQSDF
TRBD2	TRBJ2-5	TRBV18	CASSPSGGSETQYF
NA	TRBJ1-2	TRBV27	CASFPLGGDGYTF
TRBD2	TRBJ2-1	TRBV19	CASQKGLAGGPGEQFF
TRBD2	TRBJ2-3	TRBV9	CASSPPSGTSTDTQYF
TRBD1	TRBJ1-2	TRBV29-1	CSVKGAQEGNYGYTF
NA	TRBJ2-4	TRBV25-1	CASSDGEAGRKNIQYF
NA	TRBJ1-2	TRBV14	CASSAGHYGYTF
NA	TRBJ2-7	TRBV10-3	CAISNLASSYEQYF
TRBD1	TRBJ1-2	TRBV5-5	CASSLGTGTLYGYTF
NA	TRBJ2-5	TRBV19	CASGTIFSPETQYF
TRBD1	TRBJ2-7	TRBV7-2	CASSLNTPGQGSEQYF
TRBD2	TRBJ2-1	TRBV7-8	CASSSHFLVAGGGNEQFF
TRBD1	TRBJ2-7	TRBV5-1	CASSQQGYAQYF
TRBD1	TRBJ2-6	TRBV5-1	CASSFLGQISSGANVLTF
TRBD2	TRBJ2-2	TRBV4-2	CASSQDPPSGLPGELFF
NA	TRBJ2-3	TRBV9	CASSLTGSTSTDTQYF
TRBD2	TRBJ2-7	TRBV5-3	CARSYSDSVEREGEQYF
TRBD2	TRBJ2-3	TRBV7-6	CASSALAGVRTDTQYF
TRBD1	TRBJ2-2	TRBV6-5	CASRRTGGYDGELFF
TRBD2	TRBJ2-2	TRBV6-1	CASSERENGELFF
TRBD1	TRBJ1-2	TRBV10-3	CAISGPPRDRGFYGYTF
TRBD2	TRBJ2-1	TRBV18	CASSPVMISGPYNEQFF
NA	TRBJ1-2	TRBV5-6	CASLRQALNYGYTF